This entry lists 10 T cell receptor beta chains sequenced from one sample in a study of Ad26.COV2.S vaccination and SARS-CoV-2 variants. Treatment specified: about 20 received Ad26.COV2.S at low or high dose, single or two shots; about five received placebo; per-sample allocation not given. Samples came from day 63 after the first vaccine or placebo injection. Here immunoSEQ multiplex PCR was the method, and the copy in TCRdb shows in-frame clones only, minus some. This table has a few hundred thousand clones, around 82% appearing once. This material consisted of peripheral blood, taken in a trial of Ad26.COV2.S vaccine versus placebo. The origin of the receptors is a person aged 18-65 years who received the Ad26.COV2.S COVID-19 vaccine or a placebo.

The chain combines TRBV11-3 with TRBJ2-3; D not certain. The CDR3 extends over 15 amino acids. V was trimmed by 1 base and J by 0 bases, leaving 8 bases between them. Looked up from germline, CDR1 is SGHNT and CDR2 is YENEEA. The CDR3 region has the DNA TGTGCCAGCAGCTTAGGTATCACCAGCACAGATACGCAGTATTTT. This codes for CASSLGITSTDTQYF.

The gene calls are TRBV12-5 and TRBJ2-2; possible D gene TRBD2, 5 bases. This CDR3 contains 15 residues. Germline-derived CDR1 and CDR2 are LGHNT and FRNRAP. The ends were cut back, 6 bases at V and 0 bases at J, with 11 bases in the middle. CDR3 coding DNA: TGTGCTAGTGGGACGGCTAGCACGAACACCGGGGAGCTGTTTTTT. It encodes CASGTASTNTGELFF.

The rearrangement uses TRBV19 and TRBJ1-2; D perhaps matches TRBD1 (5 bases). V dropped 3 bases and J dropped 6 bases, with 23 bases sitting between them. The germline CDR1 and CDR2 sequences are LNHDA and SQIVND (reference sequence). The CDR3 spans 17 residues. CDR3 in amino acids: CASSILGEGIVAHGYTF. The DNA of the CDR3 is TGTGCCAGTAGTATCCTCGGGGAGGGGATAGTTGCCCATGGCTACACCTTC.

This sequence joins TRBV7-2 and TRBJ2-5; 15 nucleotides align to TRBD2. This CDR3 region has 16 residues. CDR1 and CDR2 (germline): SGHTA, FQGNSA. Unmatched junction bases numbered 5, after V lost 5 bases and J lost 4 bases. This CDR3 reads CASSRGLAGGRETQYF. CDR3 bases: TGTGCCAGCAGCAGGGGACTAGCGGGGGGTAGAGAGACCCAGTACTTC.

The V call is TRBV7-9, the J call TRBJ2-5; 8 nucleotides match TRBD2. The V segment lost 6 bases and the J segment 1 base; nucleotides outside the gene matches: 4. The CDR3 length is 14 residues. Germline assignment: CDR1 SEHNR and CDR2 FQNEAQ (reference sequence). In DNA, the CDR3 is TGTGCCAGCAGGCCTAGCGGGCCCCAAGAGACCCAGTACTTC. Translation: CASRPSGPQETQYF.

The chain couples TRBV15 to TRBJ2-7; D possibly uses TRBD1 or TRBD2 (5 bases each). Germline values: CDR1 LNHNV, CDR2 YYDKDF (reference sequence). Trimming removed 0 bases at V and 2 bases at J, with 8 bases between. This CDR3 is built from 14 residues. In nucleotides, the CDR3 is TGTGCCACCAGCAGAGAGGGACCCCCCTACGAGCAGTACTTC. This translates into CATSREGPPYEQYF.

This rearrangement joins TRBV6-5 to TRBJ1-3; TRBD1 aligns across 8 bases. Germline lookup yields CDR1 MNHEY and CDR2 SVGAGI. J was trimmed by 4 bases and V by 6 bases; bases with no gene match: 8. The CDR3 runs to 15 residues. The CDR3 DNA reads TGTGCCAGCAGCCCGGACAGGGCTACCGGAAACACCATATATTTT. Protein: CASSPDRATGNTIYF.

V gene TRBV4-1 combines with J gene TRBJ1-1; D might be TRBD1 (6 bases). The CDR3 spans 18 residues. The germline gives CDR1 MGHRA, CDR2 YSYEKL. The germline V and J ends were trimmed by 2 bases and 4 bases, with 23 bases remaining between them. For the CDR3, the DNA is TGCGCCAGCAGCCAACCTTTTAGAAGTAACAGGGAAAGCACTGAAGCTTTCTTT. Protein: CASSQPFRSNRESTEAFF.

The chain uses TRBV9 and TRBJ2-2, with unresolved D. V dropped 4 bases and J dropped 1 base, with 8 bases sitting between them. The length of the CDR3 is 14 residues. Germline CDR1 and CDR2: SGDLS and YYNGEE. In DNA form, the CDR3 reads TGTGCCAGCAGCCCTTGGGGGAACACCGGGGAGCTGTTTTTT. Protein: CASSPWGNTGELFF. Full variable domain (rest looked up from reference TRBV9 and TRBJ2-2): DSGVTQTPKHLITATGQRVTLRCSPRSGDLSVYWYQQSLDQGLQFLIQYYNGEERAKGNILERFSAQQFPDLHSELNLSSLELGDSALYFCASSPWGNTGELFFGEGSRLTVL.

This chain connects TRBV7-6 to TRBJ2-7, with 14 bases aligning to TRBD2. Germline CDR1 and CDR2: SGHVS and FNYEAQ. The CDR3 length is 18 residues. V lost 7 bases and J lost 0; bases outside the gene matches: 11. CDR3 coding DNA: TGTGCCAGCACCGGACTAGCGGGAGGTCTCCTGGGCTCCTACGAGCAGTACTTC. The encoded protein is CASTGLAGGLLGSYEQYF.